Only a few counts were recorded for the clone carrying this T cell receptor (beta chain). The antigen remains unidentified. The data derive from a study of blood T cells in healthy people across ages. Study-wide results and caveats: Both naive CD4+ cell counts and diversity were greater in long-lived donors than in aged donors.

The CDR3 consists of 17 residues. V was clipped by 2 bases and J by 2 bases, with 19 bases between them. From germline, CDR1 is MDHEN and CDR2 SYDVKM. A second PCR of about 6 to 12 cycles used a sample-barcoded 5' primer and a J-beta primer mix. Every sample produced at least 2.5 million CDR3-containing paired-end reads. Each CDR3 protein gets one entry after TCRdb re-called the 5' RACE reads with MiXCR. The repertoire holds hundreds of thousands of distinct CDR3 sequences, with about half as singletons. Isolation recovered at least 6 million PBMCs from every sample. V usage is TRBV28 and J usage is TRBJ2-7; D not certain. The sample consisted of blood. This receptor was taken from an elderly man in good health. This CDR3 reads CASSLIRPKLLPYEQYF. CDR3 coding DNA: TGTGCCAGCAGTTTAATCCGCCCAAAACTATTACCCTACGAGCAGTACTTC.